The TCR beta chain under discussion was sequenced for a study of T cell responses to AZD1222 COVID-19 vaccine. This CDR3 is built from 14 residues. Germline CDR1 SGHRS, CDR2 YFSETQ. The V gene end was trimmed by 4 bases and the J gene end by 9 bases; junction bases not matched to a gene: 5. Overall study findings and caveats: Within unmutated variant regions lay the reported targets of nearly half of spike-specific TCRs.

Assay used: immunoSEQ multiplex PCR; TCRdb lists only in-frame clones, some missing. The table records about 64,000 clones, about 90% of them present only once. Turning to this clone: The antigen remains unidentified.

This material consisted of peripheral blood, taken 28 days after the second dose of the MenACWY control vaccine. This receptor was identified in an adult who received the MenACWY meningococcal vaccine as a control. V is TRBV5-1 and J is TRBJ2-1; 12 bases fit TRBD1. DNA for the CDR3: TGCGCCAGCAGCACGGGACAGGGGGCCTCTGAGCAGTTCTTC. Its protein is CASSTGQGASEQFF.